This is a list of T cell receptor beta chains from one sample in a study of Ad26.COV2.S vaccination and SARS-CoV-2 variants. Some clones are missing from TCRdb's copy, which holds only in-frame ones; the method was immunoSEQ multiplex PCR. The data contain approximately 500,000 clones, approximately 88% of them singletons. The sequencing used peripheral blood, collected in a trial of Ad26.COV2.S vaccine versus placebo. The receptor set was obtained from a person aged 18 to 65 who received the Ad26.COV2.S COVID-19 vaccine or a placebo. Both conserved end residues are part of each CDR3. D genes are given only for firm matches. Clone sizes are given selectively: once, few, many, or a class where the clone is expanded.

V	size	J	D	CDR3	DNA
TRBV7-3	.	TRBJ2-7	TRBD2	CASSPTGGLGYEQYF	TGTGCCAGCAGCCCAACGGGAGGATTGGGGTACGAGCAGTACTTC
TRBV7-2	.	TRBJ1-1	TRBD1	CASSLEGARTEAFF	TGTGCCAGCAGCTTAGAGGGGGCACGGACTGAAGCTTTCTTT
TRBV28	few	TRBJ1-5	.	CASSLPGDGPQHF	TGTGCCAGCAGTTTGCCCGGGGACGGGCCCCAGCATTTT
TRBV6-2/TRBV6-3	.	TRBJ2-7	TRBD1	CASSYHRGEQYF	TGTGCCAGCAGTTACCACAGGGGCGAGCAGTACTTC
TRBV30	once	TRBJ1-1	.	CAWDRKNTEAFF	TGTGCCTGGGACAGGAAGAACACTGAAGCTTTCTTT
TRBV6-5	.	TRBJ1-1	.	CASSYDAGVNTEAFF	TGTGCCAGCAGTTACGATGCAGGGGTGAACACTGAAGCTTTCTTT
TRBV28	.	TRBJ1-1	TRBD1	CASSEATGDYAEAFF	TGTGCCAGCAGTGAAGCAACAGGGGACTACGCTGAAGCTTTCTTT
TRBV7-2	.	TRBJ1-5	.	CASSLFGRDQPQHF	TGTGCCAGCAGCTTATTTGGCAGGGATCAGCCCCAGCATTTT
TRBV4-1	.	TRBJ2-7	.	CASSQEALGGPTYEQYF	TGCGCCAGCAGCCAAGAGGCGCTCGGTGGTCCTACCTACGAGCAGTACTTC
TRBV6-5	.	TRBJ2-7	TRBD1	CASNRAPGQNYEQYF	TGTGCCAGCAATAGAGCCCCGGGACAGAACTACGAGCAGTACTTC